Detailed here is one T cell receptor (beta chain). It has no known antigen specificity. Qualities for individual bases were not recorded, and no much larger clone is one base off. These data come from a study of human T cells and chemical hapten exposure (dated by TCRdb to about 2021). With regard to the full study: For sensitization, 2% DPC in acetone was applied to a roughly 2 cm by roughly 2 cm area of upper inner arm skin. Most of the patients in the cohort were female, and the cohort covered alopecia areata with under or over 50% scalp involvement, alopecia totalis and alopecia universalis. Patch testing was done on the upper back using Finn chambers containing 0.01% DPC, and results were scored after 6 days according to International Contact Dermatitis Research Group standards. Blood samples were taken from patients before sensitization (week 0) and then at 2, 6 and about 24 weeks after DPC sensitization. Libraries were combined into a pool for sequencing, and differences in TCR yield between samples came mainly from small differences in library volumes within the pool. Some 29 alopecia patients gave blood for TCR sequencing at one to four time points (pre-sensitization, 2, 6 and 24 weeks). Throughout the study period of 20 to 30 weeks, patients also received therapeutic DPC doses to the scalp every week. This study followed changes in the peripheral blood TCR repertoire in vivo during primary and secondary sensitization of alopecia patients to the hapten diphenylcyclopropenone (DPC). Study-wide findings and limitations: Because all patients had alopecia, a presumed autoimmune disease, the immune response of the patients might differ from that of healthy individuals. No change with DPC sensitization was found in the number of TCRs above 1 in 1000 frequency, and no evidence of global repertoire structure alterations was found. The number of PT1 expanded TCRs positively correlated with patch test score, significant at thresholds 8, 16 and 32 but not 4. Expanded TCRs formed significantly more large CDR3 similarity clusters than pre-sensitization or healthy control sets, consistent with antigen-driven responses. Repeated subsampling changed both the strength of the expansion versus patch-test correlation and the threshold at which the correlation became significant.

The library came from RACE. Instrument used: NextSeq 500. During library preparation, unique molecular identifiers were attached to individual cDNA molecules so that TCRs could be counted quantitatively and reproducibly. Both TCR alpha and TCR beta chains were sequenced from each blood RNA sample. Under the source paper's analysis protocol: The median number of TCRs per sample was 95,638, ranging from roughly 20,000 to 690,600. The Decombinator software suite was used to annotate V, J and CDR3 in the TCR reads. Every sample was subsampled to the same number of TCRs (28,000) for the PS versus PT1 abundance plots. Expanded TCRs were defined as absent before sensitization and observed at least eight times at the 2-week time point. The raw public reads went through TCRdb reprocessing: fastp at Q25, MiXCR clone calling, in-frame beta chains kept. Entries are consolidated by CDR3 protein sequence, retaining the most common genes and DNA. The V and J calls follow TCRdb's processing rather than the paper's. The sample has hundreds of thousands of distinct CDR3 sequences on record, about 6% of them singletons. The ten largest clonotypes hold about 5.6% of the sample.

The CDR3 holds 13 amino acids from the cysteine to the phenylalanine. Left in the record is the CDR3 DNA by itself, 39 bases read in frame from the first base. Between the V and J ends, shortened by 0 bases and 12 bases respectively, the junction contains 12 bases. CDR1 and CDR2 were assigned from the germline V gene (reference sequence) as LGHDT and YNNKEL. The sample's time point label is to be understood as: patch test 2, 6 weeks after DPC sensitization. The treatment or condition label here, explained by the study, means: therapeutic diphenylcyclopropenone sensitization with weekly scalp DPC. At every patch-test visit, the blood draw took place before the patch test was put on. Eligible patients were aged 18 to 70, diagnosed with alopecia, deemed suitable for DPC therapy, and excluded if pregnant. Total RNA was isolated from unfractionated whole blood collected in Tempus Blood RNA tubes.

The starting material was whole blood, obtained in connection with sensitization to the hapten diphenylcyclopropenone (DPC). This TCR came from a woman in her late teens or twenties with alopecia areata. Some clones in this sample may be carry-over from other donors' samples. This chain is built from TRBV3-1 and TRBJ2-1, with no confident D gene call. CDR3 protein: CASSQEGPLGQFF. The DNA is TGTGCCAGCAGCCAAGAGGGCCCGCTGGGGCAGTTCTTC.